The sequence of this TCR beta chain was determined in a study of spatial heterogeneity in lung cancer. This clonotype is classed as medium-sized. The antigen is not known. This beta chain is off target for a library built for alpha chains, so its abundance means little. J lost 5 bases, V lost 4 bases, and 4 bases had no gene match. Germline CDR1 and CDR2: MNHEY and SVGAGI. The CDR3 covers 13 residues. This sample's time point: sample taken at primary tumor resection. Study conclusions and caveats: The number of expanded tumor alpha and beta chains correlated with mutation number.

TCR cDNA molecules each had a unique molecular identifier. TCRdb fed the 5' RACE reads into MiXCR, producing one record per CDR3 protein. The table shows 3,000 or so distinct CDR3 sequences, with roughly 6.5% occurring only once. The specimen comprised lung tumor tissue, sampled at surgery. This TCR was recovered from a male donor with early-stage non-small cell lung cancer. The rearrangement links TRBV6-5 to TRBJ2-7; TRBD1 aligns across 8 bases. The CDR3 nucleotides read TGTGCCAGCAGTTGGACAGGGCGGGACGAGCAGTACTTC. This codes for CASSWTGRDEQYF.